The 22 T cell receptor beta chains listed next were all sequenced from one sample in a study of blood T cells in healthy people across ages. Through a sample-barcoded 5' primer and a J-beta primer mix, a second PCR was run for roughly 7 to 12 cycles. TCRdb passed the 5' RACE reads through MiXCR, listing each CDR3 protein once. The sample comprises some 1.6 million distinct CDR3 sequences, around 35% of which are singletons, and approximately 11% rests with the top ten. Sequencing was carried out using blood. The source of these receptors is a woman aged 25 to 39 in good health.

This clonotype was detected a few times. The chain uses TRBV30 and TRBJ2-5; 7 bases align to TRBD2. This CDR3 is built from 14 residues. CDR1 is GTSNPN and CDR2 is SVGIG in the germline V gene (reference sequence). The V gene end was trimmed by 1 base and the J gene end by 7 bases; junction bases not matched to a gene: 9. The chain's CDR3 is CAWSALTSDGTQYF. For the CDR3, the DNA is TGTGCCTGGAGTGCACTAACTAGCGATGGGACCCAGTACTTC.

In this sample, this clonotype turned up a few times. The J gene is TRBJ2-7, the V gene TRBV28; a possible D gene is TRBD1 (8 bases). The CDR3 covers 16 residues. Germline loops: CDR1 MDHEN, CDR2 SYDVKM. V dropped 3 bases and J dropped 3 bases, with 18 bases sitting between them. CDR3 protein: CASSFSGTGAFYEQYF. The CDR3 DNA follows: TGTGCCAGCAGTTTCAGCGGGACAGGAGCTTTCTACGAGCAGTACTTC.

Regarding this clonotype: A read error may account for a junction end that differs from germline. The V gene is TRBV10-3, the J gene TRBJ2-7; no firm D call. Germline V CDR1 and CDR2: ENHRY, SYGVKD. The CDR3 has 14 amino acids. The CDR3 loop reads CAIRPAQFSHEQYF. Here the CDR3 DNA reads TGTGCCATCAGGCCCGCACAGTTCTCCCACGAGCAGTACTTC.

V gene TRBV3-1 combines with J gene TRBJ1-2; 9 bases map to TRBD1. This CDR3 has 17 residues. Trimming removed 4 bases from V and 6 bases from J; junction bases left unmatched: 15. The germline CDR1 and CDR2 sequences are LGHDT and YNNKEL (reference sequence). CDR3 amino acids: CASSPTGLHRGQHGYTF. The CDR3 DNA follows: TGTGCCAGCAGCCCAACCGGGCTTCACAGGGGGCAGCATGGCTACACCTTC.

The V and J genes are TRBV6-1 and TRBJ1-2; unclear D gene. Germline CDR1 MNHNS, CDR2 SASEGT. CDR3 size: 13 residues. The V gene lost 3 bases and the J gene lost 8 bases, with 13 bases spanning the gap. CDR3 sequence: CASSDAETRGYTF. The CDR3 coding sequence is TGTGCCAGCAGTGACGCGGAGACGCGGGGCTACACCTTC.

This chain uses TRBV30 with TRBJ1-1; unclear D gene. This CDR3 region has 13 residues. Germline CDR1 is GTSNPN and CDR2 is SVGIG (reference sequence). The V end lost 3 bases, the J end lost 1 base, and 9 bases lay between the germline ends. For the CDR3, the DNA is TGTGCCTGGAGGGGGATGGGGAACACTGAAGCTTTCTTT. It translates to CAWRGMGNTEAFF.

The rearrangement links TRBV29-1 to TRBJ2-7; D call uncertain. Germline V gene lookup returns CDR1 SQVTM and CDR2 ANQGSEA. CDR3 size: 13 residues. V lost 0 bases, J lost 4 bases, and 10 bases lay in between. CDR3 coding DNA: TGCAGCGTTGAAGACAGACACCATTACGAGCAGTACTTC. Translated: CSVEDRHHYEQYF.

The chain recombines TRBV6-4 with TRBJ1-1; D gene ambiguous. Germline V lookup: CDR1 MRHNA, CDR2 SNTAGT. This CDR3 contains 13 residues. V gave up 5 bases and J gave up 4 bases, with 11 bases separating them. The CDR3 region has the DNA TGTGCCAGCAGTCCCGCCCTGGGCACTGAAGCTTTCTTT. This translates into CASSPALGTEAFF.

This clonotype has a single count. The V call is TRBV4-2, the J call TRBJ1-4; D is unresolved. The length of the CDR3 is 15 residues. Trimming removed 8 bases from V and 7 bases from J, with 20 bases in between. The germline CDR1 and CDR2 sequences are LGHNA and YNFKEQ. This chain's CDR3 is CASSATGRQGEKLFF. CDR3 sequence (DNA): TGTGCCAGCTCGGCCACGGGGAGGCAAGGTGAAAAACTGTTTTTT.

This clonotype showed up just a few times. The gene calls are TRBV28 and TRBJ2-7, with 12 positions matching TRBD2. The CDR3 loop spans 16 amino acids. Germline trimming cut 4 bases from V and 3 bases from J; bases unmatched to any gene: 7. The germline V gene has CDR1 MDHEN and CDR2 SYDVKM. CDR3 in amino acids: CASSSTELAGGYEQYF. The DNA of the CDR3 is TGTGCCAGCAGTTCGACGGAACTAGCGGGAGGCTACGAGCAGTACTTC. The whole variable domain, filled in from reference TRBV28 and TRBJ2-7, reads DVKVTQSSRYLVKRTGEKVFLECVQDMDHENMFWYRQDPGLGLRLIYFSYDVKMKEKGDIPEGYSVSREKKERFSLILESASTNQTSMYLCASSSTELAGGYEQYFGPGTRLTVT.

The J gene is TRBJ2-6, the V gene TRBV19, with D possibly matching TRBD1 (5 bases). This CDR3 comprises 15 residues. Trimming took 4 bases from V and 0 from J, leaving 7 bases between them. In germline, CDR1 is LNHDA, CDR2 SQIVND (reference sequence). CDR3 bases: TGTGCCAGTAGTAAGGGGTCCTCTGGGGCCAACGTCCTGACTTTC. Its protein product is CASSKGSSGANVLTF.

This clonotype was picked up a small number of times. The rearrangement links TRBV27 to TRBJ2-5; the D is unclear. The CDR3 has 15 residues. Germline-derived CDR1 and CDR2 are MNHEY and SMNVEV (reference sequence). V was cut by 6 bases and J by 1 base, with 15 bases left in between. The chain's CDR3 is CASRPKRLTQETQYF. CDR3 sequence (DNA): TGTGCCAGCAGACCTAAACGCCTTACCCAAGAGACCCAGTACTTC.

In its sample, this clonotype was seen once. One end of the junction fails to match germline, which may point to a read error. The J gene is TRBJ2-4, the V gene TRBV13; TRBD1 matches 9 bases. Germline V lookup: CDR1 PRHDT, CDR2 FYEKMQ (reference sequence). CDR3 length: 15 amino acids. DNA for the CDR3: TGTGTCAGCAGCTTAAGGACAGGGGATCCTTCGGAGCAGTACTTC. It specifies CVSSLRTGDPSEQYF.

A note on this clonotype: One end of the junction varies from germline; a read error may be responsible. J is TRBJ2-7 and V is TRBV9; 11 bases fit TRBD2. The germline V gene has CDR1 SGDLS and CDR2 YYNGEE. The length of the CDR3 is 16 residues. The CDR3 DNA reads as TGTGCTAGCAGCACCACTGTGACTAGCGGGGTATACGAGCAGTACTTC. It specifies CASSTTVTSGVYEQYF.

The CDR3 DNA reads TGCAGTGCTCCGCTCTGGACAGAACCGGGTGGGCAGTACTTC. Translation: CSAPLWTEPGGQYF. The chain is built from TRBV20-1 and TRBJ2-7, with D possibly being TRBD1 (6 bases). Germline V gene sequence: CDR1 DFQATT, CDR2 SNEGSKA (reference sequence). V dropped 5 bases and J dropped 9 bases, with 23 bases sitting between them. The CDR3 is 14 residues long.

At least ten counts were recorded for this clonotype. V usage is TRBV7-2 and J usage is TRBJ2-7; D unclear. CDR1 is SGHTA and CDR2 is FQGNSA in the germline V gene. The CDR3 length is 13 residues. V was cut by 1 base and J by 7 bases, with 11 bases left in between. The CDR3 here is CASSLGLVGEQYF. The CDR3 region has the DNA TGTGCCAGCAGCTTAGGGCTTGTGGGTGAGCAGTACTTC.

The V call is TRBV30, the J call TRBJ1-5; D is possibly TRBD1 (5 bases). The CDR3 totals 15 residues. Trimming cost V 0 bases and J 2 bases, with 11 bases left between them. Germline V CDR1 and CDR2: GTSNPN, SVGIG (reference sequence). CDR3 in DNA: TGTGCCTGGAGTGTCTCAGGGTATGGCAATCAGCCCCAGCATTTT. It yields the protein CAWSVSGYGNQPQHF. Based on the CDR3 plus reference TRBV30 and TRBJ1-5, the full variable domain is SQTIHQWPATLVQPVGSPLSLECTVEGTSNPNLYWYRQAAGRGLQLLFYSVGIGQISSEVPQNLSASRPQDRQFILSSKKLLLSDSGFYLCAWSVSGYGNQPQHFGDGTRLSIL.

V and J are TRBV6-6 and TRBJ1-5; D is unclear. V was trimmed by 7 bases and J by 0 bases, leaving 19 bases between them. Germline-derived CDR1 and CDR2 are MNHNY and SVGAGI (reference sequence). The CDR3 covers 17 residues. The CDR3 loop reads CASTLNGREYSNQPQHF. DNA for the CDR3: TGTGCCAGCACTCTAAATGGTAGGGAGTATAGCAATCAGCCCCAGCATTTT.

The chain combines TRBV19 with TRBJ2-7, with TRBD1 matching 9 bases. The CDR3 has 15 residues. Germline trimming cut 4 bases from V and 3 bases from J; bases unmatched to any gene: 7. Germline CDR1 reads LNHDA; CDR2 reads SQIVND (reference sequence). The CDR3 loop is CASSRSGTGLYEQYF. The CDR3 DNA sequence: TGTGCCAGTAGTAGATCCGGGACAGGGCTCTACGAGCAGTACTTC.

The chain is built from TRBV19 and TRBJ2-7; no definite D call. The CDR3 runs 13 residues. Trimming left V 1 base short and J 1 base short, with 5 bases between. CDR1 and CDR2 (germline): LNHDA, SQIVND (reference sequence). In nucleotides, the CDR3 is TGTGCCAGTAGTATAGCGGATTCCTACGAGCAGTACTTC. Protein product: CASSIADSYEQYF.

This clonotype was counted between two and nine times. The V gene is TRBV7-9, the J gene TRBJ1-2, with TRBD1 identical over 8 bases. The CDR3 is 15 residues long. The ends lost 7 bases at V and 4 bases at J; junction bases unmatched: 11. CDR1 SEHNR and CDR2 FQNEAQ come from the germline V gene (reference sequence). This chain's CDR3 is CASNFQGAVPYGYTF. The CDR3 coding sequence is TGTGCCAGCAACTTCCAGGGGGCGGTCCCCTATGGCTACACCTTC.

This clonotype appeared a few times. The rearrangement joins TRBV9 to TRBJ2-7, with TRBD1 as a possible D gene (5 bases). V was shortened by 7 bases and J by 4 bases, with 12 bases between the two germline ends. In germline, CDR1 is SGDLS, CDR2 YYNGEE. The CDR3 totals 12 residues. CDR3 sequence: CASAGNGYEQYF. The CDR3 region has the DNA TGTGCCAGCGCAGGGAATGGTTACGAGCAGTACTTC.